The 32 T cell receptor beta chains reported below all come from one sample, sequenced in a study of Graves' ophthalmopathy and Graves' hyperthyroidism. As the template, RNA transcripts were used to amplify TCR beta CDR3 regions. First-round RT-PCR used HTBI primers; second-round multiplex PCR followed. TCRdb processed the multiplex PCR reads anew with MiXCR; each CDR3 protein has one entry. The table lists about 240,000 distinct CDR3 sequences, 40% to 50% of them singletons. The sequenced material came from peripheral blood. Every receptor here comes from an adult man with Graves' ophthalmopathy.

This clonotype has just a few counts. This rearrangement joins TRBV20-1 to TRBJ2-7; the D is unclear. V was pared by 4 bases and J by 4 bases, with 8 bases between. The CDR3 covers 11 residues. Germline values: CDR1 DFQATT, CDR2 SNEGSKA (reference sequence). CDR3 in DNA: TGCAGTGCTACCAGGAATTACGAGCAGTACTTC. It translates to CSATRNYEQYF.

This chain links TRBV25-1 with TRBJ2-2; 7 bases fit TRBD2. The CDR3 covers 15 residues. Germline V gene sequence: CDR1 MGHDK, CDR2 SYGVNS. Germline trimming cut 6 bases from V and 4 bases from J; bases unmatched to any gene: 8. The DNA of the CDR3 is TGTGCCAGCAGAGGGGCTAGCGGCCGCACCGGGGAGCTGTTTTTT. This encodes CASRGASGRTGELFF.

In its sample, this clonotype was seen many times. The chain is built from TRBV2 and TRBJ1-2; 7 bases agree with TRBD1. The germline gives CDR1 SNHLY, CDR2 FYNNEI. The CDR3 loop spans 14 amino acids. V gave up 6 bases and J gave up 6 bases; unmatched junction bases: 10. CDR3 sequence reads: CASSHGQAIDGYTF. CDR3 in DNA: TGTGCCAGCAGCCATGGACAGGCGATTGATGGCTACACCTTC. Full variable domain (missing parts from reference TRBV2 and TRBJ1-2): EPEVTQTPSHQVTQMGQEVILRCVPISNHLYFYWYRQILGQKVEFLVSFYNNEISEKSEIFDDQFSVERPDGSNFTLKIRSTKLEDSAMYFCASSHGQAIDGYTFGSGTRLTVV.

This clonotype occurred a few times. V is TRBV10-3 and J is TRBJ1-1; tentatively, D is TRBD1 (5 bases). The CDR3 spans 13 residues. V lost 4 bases and J lost 6, with 12 bases in between. Germline values: CDR1 ENHRY, CDR2 SYGVKD. CDR3 protein: CAISAQGGAEAFF. DNA of the CDR3: TGTGCCATCAGTGCCCAGGGTGGTGCTGAAGCTTTCTTT.

The chain uses TRBV29-1 and TRBJ1-4; D may be TRBD1 (6 bases). The CDR3 runs 12 residues. The germline CDR1 and CDR2 sequences are SQVTM and ANQGSEA. V was cut by 4 bases and J by 5 bases, with 8 bases left in between. The CDR3 sequence: CSVGGRNEKLFF. The CDR3 DNA reads as TGCAGCGTTGGGGGGCGAAATGAAAAACTGTTTTTT.

The chain joins TRBV7-1 to TRBJ2-5; 9 bases match TRBD1. TRBV7-1 is treated as an ORF (open reading frame) with a function not yet certain. The length of the CDR3 is 15 residues. With 2 bases clipped from V and 7 bases from J, the junction kept 8 bases outside the gene matches. The CDR3 reads CASSSTGTGLVTQYF. In DNA, the CDR3 is TGTGCCAGCAGCTCAACCGGGACAGGGTTGGTGACCCAGTACTTC.

The genes are TRBV10-3 and TRBJ1-3; 7 bases map to TRBD1. Germline V lookup: CDR1 ENHRY, CDR2 SYGVKD. CDR3 length: 15 amino acids. V shed 5 bases, J shed 0 bases, and the junction held 4 bases outside the gene matches. Written as DNA, the CDR3 is TGTGCCATCAGTCGGGACAGAACCTCTGGAAACACCATATATTTT. Translation: CAISRDRTSGNTIYF.

V and J are TRBV12-3 or TRBV12-4 and TRBJ1-2; 8 bases align to TRBD1. This CDR3 is 15 amino acids long. V lost 6 bases, J lost 2 bases, and 8 bases stayed unmatched. The CDR3 DNA reads as TGTGCCAGCAGCTCAGACAGGGGAGTAAACTATGGCTACACCTTC. It encodes CASSSDRGVNYGYTF.

This clonotype occurred a few times. V gene TRBV20-1 combines with J gene TRBJ1-1; unclear D gene. Between the trimmed V and J ends, which lost 2 bases and 1 base, there was a span of 5 bases. This CDR3 contains 12 residues. Germline V gives CDR1 DFQATT, CDR2 SNEGSKA (reference sequence). The CDR3 spells CSARHGNTEAFF. CDR3 coding DNA: TGCAGTGCTAGACACGGGAACACTGAAGCTTTCTTT.

At least ten counts were recorded for this clonotype. This sequence joins TRBV9 and TRBJ1-6; unclear D gene. Trimming pared 2 bases from V and 8 bases from J, leaving 11 bases between. This CDR3 has 14 residues. Germline V gene sequence: CDR1 SGDLS, CDR2 YYNGEE. As DNA, the CDR3 is TGTGCCAGCAGCGTTCGACATGTAGATTCACCCCTCCACTTT. It encodes CASSVRHVDSPLHF.

This clonotype came up a few times. The CDR3 spells CATSGRGQETQYF. The CDR3 DNA follows: TGTGCCACCAGTGGCCGGGGACAGGAGACCCAGTACTTC. The chain is built from TRBV24-1 and TRBJ2-5; the match to TRBD1 covers 7 bases. CDR3 length: 13 amino acids. The germline CDR1 and CDR2 sequences are KGHDR and SFDVKD. J gave up 5 bases and V 5 bases, and 4 bases lay outside the gene matches.

This clonotype was seen at least ten times. The chain has TRBV29-1 and TRBJ1-2; a weak D match, TRBD1 (5 bases). With 7 bases removed from V and 10 bases from J, the gap between germline ends came to 16 bases. CDR1 SQVTM and CDR2 ANQGSEA come from the germline V gene. This CDR3 is built from 11 residues. The CDR3 DNA follows: TGCAGCGCTGTGGCGGGACTCCTCTACACCTTC. It translates to CSAVAGLLYTF.

This chain joins TRBV24-1 and TRBJ1-2; D may be TRBD1 (5 bases). The germline V gene encodes CDR1 KGHDR and CDR2 SFDVKD. The CDR3 extends over 14 amino acids. Trimming took off 3 bases at V and 7 bases at J, with 14 bases between the two ends. CDR3 protein: CATSDPGRGRGYTF. As DNA, the CDR3 is TGTGCCACCAGTGATCCCGGAAGGGGACGTGGCTACACCTTC.

In this sample, this clonotype turned up a few times. The V gene is TRBV20-1, the J gene TRBJ2-5, with 10 positions matching TRBD2. This CDR3 has 15 residues. After removal of 0 bases from V and 12 bases from J, the junction contained 13 bases not matched to a gene. CDR1 and CDR2 (germline): DFQATT, SNEGSKA (reference sequence). In DNA, the CDR3 is TGCAGTGCTAGAGATCAGGCGGTAGCGGGGGGACTTGAGTACTTC. It specifies CSARDQAVAGGLEYF.

The chain is built from TRBV7-2 and TRBJ2-7; D might be TRBD2 (5 bases). Deletions cut 4 bases from V and 3 bases from J, with 13 bases between. Per the germline V gene, CDR1 is SGHTA and CDR2 is FQGNSA. The CDR3 loop spans 14 amino acids. The CDR3 bases are TGTGCCAGCAGCTCAACGGGGAATCTCTACGAGCAGTACTTC. Translation: CASSSTGNLYEQYF.

There are a few counts of this clonotype. Likely a read error: the CDR3 ends without its conserved phenylalanine or tryptophan. It is unclear where the CDR3 begins or ends on the DNA, so no DNA is shown, and the CDR3 is as TCRdb lists it. The V gene is TRBV7-9, the J gene TRBJ2-7; the table calls TRBD2, which could not be checked here. The CDR3 is 8 residues long, ends included. CDR1 is SEHNR and CDR2 is FQNEAQ in the germline V gene (reference sequence). CDR3 region: CASSKLAG.

The genes are TRBV5-4 and TRBJ1-1; the D gene is possibly TRBD1 (6 bases). Germline CDR1 and CDR2: SGHNT and YYREEE (reference sequence). V was shortened by 0 bases and J by 5 bases, with 14 bases between the two germline ends. The CDR3 runs to 15 residues. Here the CDR3 DNA reads TGTGCCAGCAGCTTGGGGGGGCAGGGTCGGACTGAAGCTTTCTTT. This sequence encodes CASSLGGQGRTEAFF.

This clonotype was seen only a few times. The chain has TRBV19 and TRBJ1-2, with 7 bases that match TRBD1. The CDR3 covers 15 residues. V dropped 4 bases and J dropped 8; count of bases not matched to a gene: 13. Per the germline V gene, CDR1 is LNHDA and CDR2 is SQIVND (reference sequence). CDR3 protein: CASSSRQGDSRGYTF. Here the CDR3 DNA reads TGTGCCAGTAGTAGTAGACAGGGCGATTCACGGGGCTACACCTTC.

The J gene is TRBJ1-1, the V gene TRBV10-3; maybe TRBD1 (6 bases). The CDR3 has 16 amino acids. V lost 0 bases and J 5 bases, leaving 16 bases between the germline ends. The germline CDR1 and CDR2 sequences are ENHRY and SYGVKD. The CDR3 sequence: CAISESVPGARTEAFF. The DNA for the CDR3 is TGTGCCATCAGTGAGTCGGTCCCGGGGGCGAGAACTGAAGCTTTCTTT.

This chain's CDR3 is CASSPRDREAEKLFF. The CDR3 DNA follows: TGTGCCAGTAGTCCCCGGGACAGGGAAGCGGAAAAACTGTTTTTT. This chain connects TRBV19 to TRBJ1-4; 9 bases line up with TRBD1. Germline trimming cut 5 bases from V and 8 bases from J; bases unmatched to any gene: 9. Germline V gene lookup returns CDR1 LNHDA and CDR2 SQIVND (reference sequence). The CDR3 covers 15 residues.

This chain uses TRBV20-1 with TRBJ1-5; D gene uncertain. The CDR3 sequence is 14 residues long. Deletions cut 3 bases from V and 1 base from J, with 10 bases between. In germline, CDR1 is DFQATT, CDR2 SNEGSKA (reference sequence). CDR3: CSASVGQSNQPQHF. In DNA form, the CDR3 reads TGCAGTGCTAGTGTTGGGCAGAGCAATCAGCCCCAGCATTTT.

This sequence joins TRBV12-3 or TRBV12-4 and TRBJ2-5; the match to TRBD1 covers 9 bases. There are 16 residues in the CDR3. V lost 0 bases, J lost 5 bases, and 7 bases stayed unmatched. The CDR3 coding sequence is TGTGCCAGCAGTTTAGCGCGCGACAGGGGGGACGAGACCCAGTACTTC. This gives the protein CASSLARDRGDETQYF.

The V gene is TRBV2, the J gene TRBJ1-2; TRBD1 matches at 8 bases. V trimming: 4 bases; J trimming: 7 bases; junction bases outside the gene matches: 5. The CDR3 consists of 13 residues. The germline gives CDR1 SNHLY, CDR2 FYNNEI. Written as DNA, the CDR3 is TGTGCCAGCAGTGGTGGACAGGGAGGTGGCTACACCTTC. Encoded protein: CASSGGQGGGYTF.

V usage is TRBV6-6 and J usage is TRBJ1-3; 8 bases are shared with TRBD1. CDR1 is MNHNY and CDR2 is SVGAGI in the germline V gene (reference sequence). The length of the CDR3 is 14 residues. V lost 6 bases to trimming and J lost 8 bases; unmatched junction nucleotides: 9. CDR3 residues: CASSHPQDRDTIYF. Written as DNA, the CDR3 is TGTGCCAGCAGCCACCCCCAGGACAGGGACACCATATATTTT.

V gene TRBV25-1 combines with J gene TRBJ2-7; a weak D match, TRBD2 (6 bases). The J call may be incorrect, as the DNA end agrees better with TRBJ2-1. This CDR3 comprises 13 residues. Germline V gives CDR1 MGHDK, CDR2 SYGVNS. The CDR3 protein is CASSDSEREEQFF. In DNA, the CDR3 is TGTGCCAGCAGTGACAGCGAACGGGAGGAGCAGTTCTTC.

This clonotype was detected many times. The V and J genes are TRBV7-6 and TRBJ1-1; the match to TRBD1 covers 9 bases. This CDR3 comprises 14 residues. CDR1 and CDR2 (germline): SGHVS, FNYEAQ. V gave up 4 bases and J gave up 4 bases; unmatched junction bases: 4. DNA for the CDR3: TGTGCCAGCAGCTCCGGACAGGGGAGCACTGAAGCTTTCTTT. Translated: CASSSGQGSTEAFF.

The chain is built from TRBV19 and TRBJ2-7, with 9 bases lining up with TRBD2. This CDR3 contains 13 residues. Germline V CDR1 and CDR2: LNHDA, SQIVND (reference sequence). J was trimmed by 2 bases and V by 4 bases; bases with no gene match: 0. CDR3 region: CASSTSGAYEQYF. The CDR3 DNA is TGTGCCAGTAGTACTAGCGGGGCCTACGAGCAGTACTTC.

The CDR3 DNA reads TGCAGCGTTGATTCGGCGGTAGAGCAGTTCTTC. As protein: CSVDSAVEQFF. V usage is TRBV29-1 and J usage is TRBJ2-1; the D is unclear. Per germline, CDR1 SQVTM and CDR2 ANQGSEA. Between the trimmed V and J ends, which lost 3 bases and 10 bases, there was a span of 10 bases. There are 11 residues in the CDR3.

The V and J genes are TRBV20-1 and TRBJ2-7; a weak D match, TRBD1 (5 bases). The V gene lost 0 bases and the J gene lost 1 base, with 13 bases spanning the gap. This CDR3 comprises 15 residues. Germline CDR1 DFQATT, CDR2 SNEGSKA (reference sequence). The CDR3 DNA reads as TGCAGTGCTAGAGAGCAGGGCTTTAGGTCCTACGAGCAGTACTTC. It yields the protein CSAREQGFRSYEQYF.

The chain uses TRBV29-1 and TRBJ2-5; TRBD2 matches 8 bases. The CDR3 runs to 13 residues. Germline CDR1 and CDR2: SQVTM and ANQGSEA. V was pared by 7 bases and J by 5 bases, with 9 bases of the junction left unmatched. The chain's CDR3 is CSARAGGGETQYF. The CDR3 nucleotides are TGCAGCGCGAGGGCGGGGGGTGGGGAGACCCAGTACTTC.

There are a few counts of this clonotype. The chain carries TRBV9 and TRBJ1-6, with D possibly matching TRBD1 (5 bases). This CDR3 has 17 residues. Trimming removed 6 bases from V and 4 bases from J, with 20 bases in between. The germline V gene encodes CDR1 SGDLS and CDR2 YYNGEE. As DNA, the CDR3 is TGTGCCAGCACTCCGAGGAGGGGCAGCTTTTATAATTCACCCCTCCACTTT. This encodes CASTPRRGSFYNSPLHF.

This clonotype has just one count. V gene TRBV7-9 combines with J gene TRBJ1-1, with D perhaps TRBD1 (5 bases). Germline loops: CDR1 SEHNR, CDR2 FQNEAQ (reference sequence). This CDR3 has 17 amino acids. V was pared by 5 bases and J by 4 bases, with 23 bases between. For the CDR3, the DNA is TGTGCCAGCAGCCAATGGTACAGACAGCGAGGGGTCACTGAAGCTTTCTTT. It translates to CASSQWYRQRGVTEAFF.